This paragraph reports one TCR beta chain. Synthesis of TCR cDNA relied on 5'RACE template switching, which attached a universal primer site and UMIs. TCRdb reprocessed the 5' RACE reads via MiXCR and lists one record per CDR3 protein. The sample records 450,000 to 600,000 distinct CDR3 sequences, roughly 13% being singletons. This sample was included in a study of T cells after yellow fever vaccination. V lost 4 bases to trimming and J lost 7 bases; unmatched junction nucleotides: 9. The CDR3 is 15 residues long. V usage is TRBV12-3 or TRBV12-4 and J usage is TRBJ2-1; 8 positions agree with TRBD1. The receptor was isolated from a man younger than 45 who received the YFV17D yellow fever vaccine. The source was PBMCs, collected on the day of the yellow fever booster vaccination. CDR3 nucleotide sequence: TGTGCCAGCAGTTCCTCAGGGGGCGCAAGTAATGAGCAGTTCTTC. Encoded protein: CASSSSGGASNEQFF.